This T cell receptor (beta chain) came from a study of T cell repertoires in cytomegalovirus infection. Study summary: Signatures in public TCR beta sequences pointed to both CMV infection and matching HLA type.

One entry per CDR3 protein, called by TCRdb with MiXCR from the reads. Altogether 450,000 to 600,000 distinct CDR3 sequences are present, around 35% being singletons, with the ten largest covering roughly a sixth. Trimming stripped 4 bases from V and 3 bases from J, with 7 bases between. The CDR3 runs to 13 residues. The germline V gene has CDR1 KGHDR and CDR2 SFDVKD. Study outcomes and limitations: Across the ex vivo response, the dominant clonotypes were HLA-C-restricted CMV-specific TCR beta clonotypes.

Concerning this clonotype itself: As yet, its antigen is unknown.

This receptor was taken from a human donor in good health (CMV status not recorded). Some clones in this sample may be carry-over from other donors' samples. This chain joins TRBV24-1 and TRBJ2-3; D unclear. The sample here was cultured PBMCs, taken from culture after CMV antigen stimulation. Here the CDR3 DNA reads TGTGCCACCAGTGACCTAGTAACAGATACGCAGTATTTT. This sequence encodes CATSDLVTDTQYF.